Shown below are 11 T cell receptor beta chains from a single sample sequenced in a study of identical twins. TCRdb passed the 5' RACE reads through MiXCR, listing each CDR3 protein once. The repertoire includes about 240,000 distinct CDR3 sequences, 12% of them detected once, and under 4.5% sits in the top ten. These data were likewise used in another study, on yellow fever vaccine responses in identical twins.

Sequencing was performed on memory (CD45RO+) T cells sorted from blood. All receptors derive from a woman aged 18-29 years in good health.

V usage is TRBV5-1 and J usage is TRBJ1-3, with D unresolved. The V end was cut by 4 bases, the J end by 1 base, with 6 bases between. Per germline, CDR1 SGHRS and CDR2 YFSETQ. This CDR3 has 13 amino acids. Written as DNA, the CDR3 is TGCGCCAGCAGCCAGGCTTCTGGAAACACCATATATTTT. Its protein product is CASSQASGNTIYF.

This clonotype has only one observation. V gene TRBV19 combines with J gene TRBJ2-2; D ambiguous. V was pared by 1 base and J by 6 bases, with 12 bases between. The CDR3 is 15 residues long. The V gene's germline CDR1 is LNHDA and CDR2 SQIVND (reference sequence). The CDR3 DNA reads TGTGCCAGTAGTATAGGGACGTCTCTGGCCGGGGAGCTGTTTTTT. Its translation: CASSIGTSLAGELFF. The whole variable domain, remainder taken from reference TRBV19 and TRBJ2-2, is DGGITQSPKYLFRKEGQNVTLSCEQNLNHDAMYWYRQDPGQGLRLIYYSQIVNDFQKGDIAEGYSVSREKKESFPLTVTSAQKNPTAFYLCASSIGTSLAGELFFGEGSRLTVL.

This clonotype was counted many times. This rearrangement joins TRBV12-3 or TRBV12-4 to TRBJ1-5; 8 bases match TRBD1. Losses at the gene ends were 1 base for V and 2 bases for J; bases not matched to a gene: 1. This CDR3 contains 15 residues. Here the CDR3 reads CASSLVGQGNQPQHF. The CDR3 DNA sequence: TGTGCCAGCAGTTTAGTGGGACAGGGCAATCAGCCCCAGCATTTT.

V and J are TRBV7-2 and TRBJ2-7; no definite D call. V lost 1 base to trimming and J lost 2 bases, with 9 bases between them. CDR1 is SGHTA and CDR2 is FQGNSA in the germline V gene. The CDR3 consists of 14 residues. The CDR3 nucleotides are TGTGCCAGCAGCTTAGTGGAGAGTGCCTACGAGCAGTACTTC. This encodes CASSLVESAYEQYF.

The gene calls are TRBV19 and TRBJ2-1; D is uncertain. Looked up from germline, CDR1 is LNHDA and CDR2 is SQIVND (reference sequence). V lost 3 bases to trimming and J lost 6 bases, with 12 bases between them. This CDR3 comprises 14 residues. The DNA of the CDR3 is TGTGCCAGTAGTATCAAAGCTAGGAGCAATGAGCAGTTCTTC. Amino acids: CASSIKARSNEQFF.

This chain links TRBV5-5 with TRBJ1-5; 9 bases align to TRBD1. V lost 3 bases, J lost 4 bases, and 2 bases stayed unmatched. Germline loops: CDR1 SGHKS, CDR2 YYEKEE (reference sequence). The CDR3 runs to 14 residues. CDR3 residues: CASSWGQGNQPQHF. DNA for the CDR3: TGTGCCAGCAGCTGGGGACAGGGAAATCAGCCCCAGCATTTT.

This clonotype was seen only a few times. The rearrangement joins TRBV6-1 to TRBJ1-2; 8 bases are a match to TRBD1. CDR1 is MNHNS and CDR2 is SASEGT in the germline V gene. Germline trimming cut 6 bases from V and 2 bases from J; bases unmatched to any gene: 5. The CDR3 extends over 14 amino acids. In DNA form, the CDR3 reads TGTGCCAGCAGCCGGGGACAGGTGAACTATGGCTACACCTTC. This codes for CASSRGQVNYGYTF.

CDR3 nucleotide sequence: TGTGCCAGCAGCTTAGGGCAGGAGAGCACAGATACGCAGTATTTT. It specifies CASSLGQESTDTQYF. The V call is TRBV7-9, the J call TRBJ2-3; no definite D call. Trimming cost V 1 base and J 0 bases, with 8 bases left between them. Germline-derived CDR1 and CDR2 are SEHNR and FQNEAQ (reference sequence). This CDR3 region has 15 residues.

This clonotype turned up a few times. This rearrangement joins TRBV10-3 to TRBJ2-3; 11 bases match TRBD2. There are 16 residues in the CDR3. Germline V CDR1 and CDR2: ENHRY, SYGVKD. J was trimmed by 0 bases and V by 10 bases; bases with no gene match: 9. In nucleotides, the CDR3 is TGTGCCACCCTAACTAGCGGGGGTGCTAGCACAGATACGCAGTATTTT. It codes for CATLTSGGASTDTQYF.

This chain uses TRBV2 with TRBJ2-2; 7 nucleotides line up with TRBD2. Germline assignment: CDR1 SNHLY and CDR2 FYNNEI. The CDR3 spans 15 residues. J lost 5 bases, V lost 0 bases, and 3 bases had no gene match. The CDR3 here is CASSEAGGPTGELFF. The CDR3 coding sequence is TGTGCCAGCAGTGAAGCGGGAGGGCCGACCGGGGAGCTGTTTTTT.

This clonotype appeared a few times. V usage is TRBV5-1 and J usage is TRBJ2-5; the D is unclear. Germline V gene lookup returns CDR1 SGHRS and CDR2 YFSETQ. The CDR3 spans 12 residues. V lost 3 bases and J lost 4, with 7 bases in between. The CDR3 sequence: CASSSNIETQYF. CDR3 bases: TGCGCCAGCAGCTCAAATATAGAGACCCAGTACTTC.